Each of the 9 T cell receptor beta chains below was sequenced from the same sample in a study of T-cell reconstitution after alpha-beta-depleted transplantation in children. TCRbeta library construction was performed incorporating unique molecular identifiers. One entry per CDR3 protein results from TCRdb running MiXCR on the PCR reads. The table records fewer than 1 million distinct CDR3 sequences, around 15% of them present only once. The sequencing used PBMCs, mostly from graft donor cells, collected 360 days after TCRalphabeta/CD19-depleted stem cell transplant. These receptors all come from a male patient younger than 18 who had a stem cell transplant for acute lymphoblastic leukemia, so the T cells may come from the graft donor.

This chain links TRBV20-1 with TRBJ2-1; 11 bases are a match to TRBD2. The DNA end is more similar to TRBJ2-7, so the J call may be wrong. CDR3 length: 14 residues. Germline V CDR1 and CDR2: DFQATT, SNEGSKA (reference sequence). Here the CDR3 reads CSADRLAGTNEQYF. As DNA, the CDR3 is TGCAGTGCTGATCGACTAGCGGGAACGAATGAGCAGTACTTC.

This clonotype was picked up a small number of times. The chain combines TRBV7-9 with TRBJ2-1; TRBD2 aligns across 11 bases. After removal of 5 bases from V and 7 bases from J, the junction contained 10 bases not matched to a gene. This CDR3 spans 16 amino acids. Looked up from germline, CDR1 is SEHNR and CDR2 is FQNEAQ (reference sequence). DNA for the CDR3: TGTGCCAGCAGCCGCTTTAGCGGGAGGGGTGGAAATGAGCAGTTCTTC. Its translation is CASSRFSGRGGNEQFF.

This chain links TRBV14 with TRBJ2-2, with D possibly TRBD2 on 6 matching bases. Trimming removed 0 bases from V and 7 bases from J, with 15 bases in between. CDR1 and CDR2 from the germline V gene are SGHDN and FVKESK. The CDR3 has 16 residues. The CDR3 region is CASSQEDREFGGELFF. The CDR3 DNA reads TGTGCCAGCAGCCAAGAGGACCGGGAGTTTGGCGGGGAGCTGTTTTTT.

This clonotype was seen repeatedly, ten times or more. The genes are TRBV7-9 and TRBJ1-1; D might be TRBD1 (5 bases). Trimming cost V 7 bases and J 0 bases, with 15 bases left between them. Germline V gene sequence: CDR1 SEHNR, CDR2 FQNEAQ (reference sequence). This CDR3 has 15 amino acids. The DNA of the CDR3 is TGTGCCAGCACCTTGACCGGGGGGGTGAACACTGAAGCTTTCTTT. It yields the protein CASTLTGGVNTEAFF.

This clonotype was counted at least ten times. This chain links TRBV10-2 with TRBJ2-5, with D uncertain. Germline CDR1 reads WSHSY; CDR2 reads SAAADI. Trimming removed 2 bases from V and 2 bases from J, with 6 bases in between. CDR3 size: 13 residues. The CDR3 coding sequence is TGCGCCAGCAGTGAGACACAGCAAGAGACCCAGTACTTC. Its translation is CASSETQQETQYF.

This clonotype was found many times. At one boundary the junction diverges from the germline segment, which might be a read error. This chain joins TRBV12-3 or TRBV12-4 and TRBJ1-3; D is ambiguous. This CDR3 is 14 amino acids long. The CDR3 is CASSPTGSGNTIYF. The DNA for the CDR3 is TGCGCCAGCAGCCCGACCGGCTCTGGAAACACCATATATTTT.

The chain combines TRBV29-1 with TRBJ2-1; 16 nucleotides match TRBD2. Looked up from germline, CDR1 is SQVTM and CDR2 is ANQGSEA. V lost 5 bases to trimming and J lost 8 bases; unmatched junction nucleotides: 12. The CDR3 has 17 amino acids. The CDR3 bases are TGCAGCGTTACGGGACTAGCGGGAGGGCCGAGTATCTATGAGCAGTTCTTC. This codes for CSVTGLAGGPSIYEQFF.

There are a few counts of this clonotype. The rearrangement joins TRBV11-1 to TRBJ2-6; 11 bases match TRBD2. The junction had 2 bases not matched to a gene; V was cut back by 1 base and J by 0 bases. Germline V gene lookup returns CDR1 SGHAT and CDR2 FQDESV (reference sequence). The CDR3 sequence is 18 residues long. This CDR3 reads CASSLGLAGTSGANVLTF. The CDR3 region has the DNA TGTGCCAGCAGCTTAGGACTAGCGGGAACCTCTGGGGCCAACGTCCTGACTTTC.

The gene calls are TRBV3-1 and TRBJ2-7; D gene ambiguous. The germline V gene has CDR1 LGHDT and CDR2 YNNKEL (reference sequence). V dropped 2 bases and J dropped 4 bases, with 9 bases sitting between them. The CDR3 totals 13 residues. The CDR3, as DNA: TGTGCCAGCAGCCAATCGGCCGCGTACGAGCAGTACTTC. Protein product: CASSQSAAYEQYF.